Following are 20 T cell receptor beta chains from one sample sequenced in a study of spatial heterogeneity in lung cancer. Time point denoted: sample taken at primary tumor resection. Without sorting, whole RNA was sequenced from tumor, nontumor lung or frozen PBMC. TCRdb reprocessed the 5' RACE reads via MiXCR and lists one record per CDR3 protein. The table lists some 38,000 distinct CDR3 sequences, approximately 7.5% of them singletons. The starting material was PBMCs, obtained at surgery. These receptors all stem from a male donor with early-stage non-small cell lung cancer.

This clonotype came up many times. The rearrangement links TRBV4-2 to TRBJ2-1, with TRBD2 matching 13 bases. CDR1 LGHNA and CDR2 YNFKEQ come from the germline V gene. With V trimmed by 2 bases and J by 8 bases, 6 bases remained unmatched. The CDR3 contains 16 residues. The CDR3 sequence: CASSQILAGGSDEQFF. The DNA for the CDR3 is TGTGCCAGCAGCCAAATACTAGCGGGAGGGTCGGATGAGCAGTTCTTC.

The CDR3 DNA is TGTGCCAGCAGTCGGACTAGCGGGAGTAGTTACGAGCAGTACGTC. Amino acids: CASSRTSGSSYEQYV. The chain links TRBV12-3 or TRBV12-4 to TRBJ2-7; TRBD2 agrees at 13 bases. The CDR3 contains 15 residues. V shed 5 bases and J 4 bases; nucleotides not matched to a gene: 5.

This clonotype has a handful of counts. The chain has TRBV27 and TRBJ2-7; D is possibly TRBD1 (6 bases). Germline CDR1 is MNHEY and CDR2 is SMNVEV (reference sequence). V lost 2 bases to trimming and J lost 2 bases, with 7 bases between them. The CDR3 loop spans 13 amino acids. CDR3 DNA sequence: TGTGCCAGCAGTTTAAACAGGGCCTACGAGCAGTACTTC. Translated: CASSLNRAYEQYF.

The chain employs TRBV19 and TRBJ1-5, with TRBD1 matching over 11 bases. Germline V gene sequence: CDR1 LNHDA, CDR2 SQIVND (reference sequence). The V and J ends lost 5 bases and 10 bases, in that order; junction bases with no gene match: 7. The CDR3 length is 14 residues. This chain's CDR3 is CASSAGQGGLPQHF. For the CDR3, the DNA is TGTGCCAGTAGTGCGGGACAGGGGGGGCTTCCCCAGCATTTT.

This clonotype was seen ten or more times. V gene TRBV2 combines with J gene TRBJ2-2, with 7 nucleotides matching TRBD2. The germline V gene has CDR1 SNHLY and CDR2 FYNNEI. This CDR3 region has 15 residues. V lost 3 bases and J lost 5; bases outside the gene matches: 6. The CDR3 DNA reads TGTGCCAGCAGTGACGGCCTCGGGAGGACCGGGGAGCTGTTTTTT. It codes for CASSDGLGRTGELFF.

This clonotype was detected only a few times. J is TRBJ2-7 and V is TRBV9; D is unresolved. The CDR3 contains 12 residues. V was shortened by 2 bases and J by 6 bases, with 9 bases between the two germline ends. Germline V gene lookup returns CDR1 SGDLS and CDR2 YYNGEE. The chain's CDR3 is CASSVEASEQYV. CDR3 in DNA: TGTGCCAGCAGCGTGGAAGCTTCCGAGCAGTACGTC.

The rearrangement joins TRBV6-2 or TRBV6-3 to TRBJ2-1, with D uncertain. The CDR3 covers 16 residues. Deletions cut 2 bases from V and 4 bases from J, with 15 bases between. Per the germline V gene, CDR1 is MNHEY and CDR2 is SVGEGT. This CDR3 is CASSYPGSYSYNEQFF. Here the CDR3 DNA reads TGTGCCAGCAGTTACCCGGGTTCGTACTCATACAATGAGCAGTTCTTC.

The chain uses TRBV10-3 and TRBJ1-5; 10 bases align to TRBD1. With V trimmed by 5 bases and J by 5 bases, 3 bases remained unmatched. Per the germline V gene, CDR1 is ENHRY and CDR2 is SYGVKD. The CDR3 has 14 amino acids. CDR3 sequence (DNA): TGTGCCATCAGTCGGGACAGGGGAGATCAGCCCCAGCATTTT. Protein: CAISRDRGDQPQHF.

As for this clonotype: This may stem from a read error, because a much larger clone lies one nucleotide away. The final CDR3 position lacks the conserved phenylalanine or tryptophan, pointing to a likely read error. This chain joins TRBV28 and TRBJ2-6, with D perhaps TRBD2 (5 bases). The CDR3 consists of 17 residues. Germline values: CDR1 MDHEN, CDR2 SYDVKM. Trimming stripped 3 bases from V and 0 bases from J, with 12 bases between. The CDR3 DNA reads TGTGCCAGCAGTTTCCCGCGCGGGCTCTCTGGGGCCAACGTCCTGACTTTA. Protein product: CASSFPRGLSGANVLTL.

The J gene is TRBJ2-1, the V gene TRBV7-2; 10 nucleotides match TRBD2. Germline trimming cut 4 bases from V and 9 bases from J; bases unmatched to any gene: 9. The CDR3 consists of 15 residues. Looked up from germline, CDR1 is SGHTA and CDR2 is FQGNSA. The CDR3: CASSSRAGGNGEQFF. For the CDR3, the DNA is TGTGCCAGCAGCTCCCGAGCGGGGGGGAACGGTGAGCAGTTCTTC.

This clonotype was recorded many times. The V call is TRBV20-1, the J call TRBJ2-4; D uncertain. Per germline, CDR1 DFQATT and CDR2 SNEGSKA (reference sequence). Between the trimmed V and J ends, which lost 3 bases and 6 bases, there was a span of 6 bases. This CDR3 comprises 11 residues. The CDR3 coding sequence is TGCAGTGCTAGCGGCCTAAACATTCAGTACTTC. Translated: CSASGLNIQYF.

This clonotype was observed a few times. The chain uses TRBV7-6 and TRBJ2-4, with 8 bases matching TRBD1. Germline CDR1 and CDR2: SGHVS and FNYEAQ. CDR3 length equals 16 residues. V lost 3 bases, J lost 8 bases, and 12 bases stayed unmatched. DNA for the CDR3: TGTGCCAGCAGCTTGGGACAGGATATCACGGAATACATTCAGTACTTC. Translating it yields CASSLGQDITEYIQYF. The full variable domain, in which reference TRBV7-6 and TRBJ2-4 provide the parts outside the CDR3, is GAGVSQSPRYKVTKRGQDVALRCDPISGHVSLYWYRQALGQGPEFLTYFNYEAQQDKSGLPNDRFSAERPEGSISTLTIQRTEQRDSAMYRCASSLGQDITEYIQYFGAGTRLSVL.

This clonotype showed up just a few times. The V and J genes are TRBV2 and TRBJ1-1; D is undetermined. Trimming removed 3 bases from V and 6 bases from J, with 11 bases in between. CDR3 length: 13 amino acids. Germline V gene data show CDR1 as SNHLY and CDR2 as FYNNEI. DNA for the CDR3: TGTGCCAGCAGTGATCCCAGGCTCGCTGAAGCTTTCTTT. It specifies CASSDPRLAEAFF.

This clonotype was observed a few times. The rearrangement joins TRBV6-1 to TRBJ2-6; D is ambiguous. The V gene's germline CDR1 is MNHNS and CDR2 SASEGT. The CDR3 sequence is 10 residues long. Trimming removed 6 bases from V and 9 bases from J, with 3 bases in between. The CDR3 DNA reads TGTGCCAGCAGCAACAACGTCCTGACTTTC. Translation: CASSNNVLTF.

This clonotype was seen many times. CDR3 bases: TGTGCCAGCAGCTTAGGGAGGCTGAGAACGAATAATTCACCCCTCCACTTT. Protein product: CASSLGRLRTNNSPLHF. V and J are TRBV13 and TRBJ1-6; no definite D call. V lost 0 bases, J lost 5 bases, and 14 bases lay in between. Germline-derived CDR1 and CDR2 are PRHDT and FYEKMQ (reference sequence). CDR3 length: 17 residues. Drawing the rest from reference TRBV13 and TRBJ1-6, the complete variable domain is AAGVIQSPRHLIKEKRETATLKCYPIPRHDTVYWYQQGPGQDPQFLISFYEKMQSDKGSIPDRFSAQQFSDYHSELNMSSLELGDSALYFCASSLGRLRTNNSPLHFGNGTRLTVT.

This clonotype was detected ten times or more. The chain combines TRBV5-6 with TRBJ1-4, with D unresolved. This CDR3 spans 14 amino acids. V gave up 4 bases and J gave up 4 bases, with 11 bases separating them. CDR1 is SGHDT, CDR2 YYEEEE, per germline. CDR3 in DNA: TGTGCCAGCAGCCCGCCGGGCATTAATGAAAAACTGTTTTTT. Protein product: CASSPPGINEKLFF.

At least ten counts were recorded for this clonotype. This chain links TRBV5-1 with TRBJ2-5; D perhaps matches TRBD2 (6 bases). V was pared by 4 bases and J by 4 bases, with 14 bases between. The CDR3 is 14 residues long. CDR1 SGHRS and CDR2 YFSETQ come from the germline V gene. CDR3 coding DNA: TGCGCCAGCAGCGAACTAGCTCGGGGAGAGACCCAGTACTTC. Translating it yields CASSELARGETQYF.

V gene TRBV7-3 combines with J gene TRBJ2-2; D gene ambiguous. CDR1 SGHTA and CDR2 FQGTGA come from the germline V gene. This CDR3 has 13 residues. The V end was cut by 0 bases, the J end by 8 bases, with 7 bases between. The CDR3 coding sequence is TGTGCCAGCAGCTTAACGGTCGTGGGGGAGCTGTTTTTT. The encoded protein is CASSLTVVGELFF.

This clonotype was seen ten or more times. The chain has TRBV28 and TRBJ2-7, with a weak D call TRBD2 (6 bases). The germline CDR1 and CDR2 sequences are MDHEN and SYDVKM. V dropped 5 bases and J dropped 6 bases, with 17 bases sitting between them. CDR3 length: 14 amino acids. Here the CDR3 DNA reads TGTGCCAGCAGTACCTCCGGGGGAGCGGGCGAGCAGTACGTC. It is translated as CASSTSGGAGEQYV.

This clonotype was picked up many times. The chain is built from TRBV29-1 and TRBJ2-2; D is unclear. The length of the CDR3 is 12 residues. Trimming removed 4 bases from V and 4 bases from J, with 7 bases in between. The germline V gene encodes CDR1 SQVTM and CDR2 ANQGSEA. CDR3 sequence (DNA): TGCAGCGTTGGTCAGGCCACCGGGGAGCTGTTTTTT. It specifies CSVGQATGELFF.